Sequencing of this T cell receptor (beta chain) was carried out in a study of cytomegalovirus exposure and HLA in healthy donors. PCR used 60 Vbeta primers and 13 Jbeta primers. As handled by the study authors: An analysis that came later counted some 81 million unique TCR beta chains, around 12 million shared. The table came from immunoSEQ multiplex PCR; TCRdb's copy has only in-frame clones and leaves some out. From that table come the V and J calls and clone size; the DNA was used to work out D and trimming. This sample carries about 190,000 clones, about 77% of them seen once, and the ten largest clones take about 4.4%. Germline CDR1 and CDR2: SGHAT and FQNNGV. V shed 4 bases and J shed 0 bases, with 10 bases lying between them. The CDR3 is made up of 14 amino acids.

Sequencing used PBMCs. This sequence joins TRBV11-2 and TRBJ2-7; D gene uncertain. The clonotype was recovered from a young man in good health and CMV-seropositive. CDR3 in amino acids: CASSSRVVSYEQYF. The CDR3 DNA is TGTGCCAGCAGCTCTCGGGTTGTCTCCTACGAGCAGTACTTC.